This entry describes one T cell receptor beta chain. The data were taken from a study of blood T cell repertoires in COVID-19. Study-wide background: T cells, B-cell-depleted T cells, or PBMCs provided the cDNA or gDNA that served as material.

This CDR3 is 17 amino acids long. Germline lookup yields CDR1 LGHDT and CDR2 YNNKEL (reference sequence). Deletions cut 2 bases from V and 5 bases from J, with 19 bases between. Authors' processing steps: Counts of nucleated cells, estimated from reference gene primer amplification, were obtained. Data came from immunoSEQ multiplex PCR; TCRdb stores just in-frame clones and leaves some out. V, J and clone size were drawn from that table, and D and trimming were deduced from the DNA. The table records 60,000 to 75,000 clones, around four fifths of them present only once. This clonotype was obtained from a human donor in a cohort sampled during active COVID-19. This chain joins TRBV3-1 (or the pseudogene TRBV3-2) and TRBJ1-3; D uncertain. Sequenced material: peripheral blood. In nucleotides, the CDR3 is TGTGCCAGCAGCCAATCCGCCCGCGCTAGAACGAGAAACACCATATATTTT. This codes for CASSQSARARTRNTIYF.